The 6 T cell receptor beta chains below were found in one sample sequenced in a study of blood T cell repertoires in COVID-19. TCRdb's copy holds only in-frame clones and misses some; the assay was immunoSEQ multiplex PCR. Here the sample spans 250,000 to 300,000 clones, 75% to 95% being singletons. The specimen sequenced was PBMCs or T cells enriched from blood (not recorded which). The receptors were gathered from a woman aged 30 to 39 who had recovered from COVID-19.

This rearrangement joins TRBV7-3 to TRBJ2-3; 8 nucleotides match TRBD2. This CDR3 is built from 15 residues. Germline values: CDR1 SGHTA, CDR2 FQGTGA. The J segment lost 4 bases and the V segment lost 5 bases, leaving 8 bases of the junction unmatched. Here the CDR3 reads CASSTKAGVSDTQYF. The CDR3, as DNA: TGTGCCAGCAGCACAAAAGCGGGAGTATCAGATACGCAGTATTTT.

The chain couples TRBV5-1 to TRBJ2-5; possible D gene TRBD1, 6 bases. The CDR3 extends over 12 amino acids. The germline V gene encodes CDR1 SGHRS and CDR2 YFSETQ. Trimming stripped 4 bases from V and 3 bases from J, with 7 bases between. CDR3 nucleotides: TGCGCCAGCAGCGGGGGCGAAGAGACCCAGTACTTC. Encoded protein: CASSGGEETQYF.

As DNA, the CDR3 is TGTGCCAGCAGCGTAGAATTAGTGAGGGGGCACTCCACAGATACGCAGTATTTT. It translates to CASSVELVRGHSTDTQYF. This chain links TRBV9 with TRBJ2-3, with 7 bases lining up with TRBD1. V shed 0 bases, J shed 2 bases, and the junction held 12 bases outside the gene matches. The germline V gene has CDR1 SGDLS and CDR2 YYNGEE. The CDR3 covers 18 residues.

The V call is TRBV28, the J call TRBJ1-3, with 7 bases identical to TRBD1. Germline CDR1 reads MDHEN; CDR2 reads SYDVKM. V was pared by 3 bases and J by 0 bases, with 2 bases of the junction left unmatched. There are 15 residues in the CDR3. This CDR3 is CASSFGTASGNTIYF. The CDR3 DNA reads TGTGCCAGCAGTTTTGGGACAGCCTCTGGAAACACCATATATTTT.

This chain links TRBV5-8 with TRBJ1-5; D is undetermined. This CDR3 comprises 13 residues. V was trimmed by 0 bases and J by 4 bases, leaving 5 bases between them. Germline values: CDR1 SGHTS, CDR2 YDEGEE. The CDR3 reads CASSLDRNQPQHF. Written as DNA, the CDR3 is TGTGCCAGCAGCTTGGATAGAAATCAGCCCCAGCATTTT. The variable domain in full, completed from reference TRBV5-8 and TRBJ1-5, reads EAGVTQSPTHLIKTRGQQATLRCSPISGHTSVYWYQQALGLGLQFLLWYDEGEERNRGNFPPRFSGRQFPNYSSELNVNALELEDSALYLCASSLDRNQPQHFGDGTRLSIL.

The V call is TRBV27, the J call TRBJ2-1; 15 positions agree with TRBD2. V lost 4 bases and J lost 0; bases outside the gene matches: 7. Germline V gene lookup returns CDR1 MNHEY and CDR2 SMNVEV (reference sequence). This CDR3 is 19 amino acids long. CDR3 in DNA: TGTGCCAGCAGTTCTATAGGGACTAGCGGGAGGAGCTCCTACAATGAGCAGTTCTTC. Translated, it gives CASSSIGTSGRSSYNEQFF.